This T cell receptor (beta chain) stems from a study of shared T cell receptors in the human thymus. Assay used: immunoSEQ multiplex PCR; TCRdb lists only in-frame clones, some missing. The sample has some 700,000 clones, roughly 90% seen once. Trimming pared 5 bases from V and 2 bases from J, leaving 13 bases between. The germline V gene encodes CDR1 MNHEY and CDR2 SMNVEV (reference sequence). The length of the CDR3 is 15 residues. The same sample was also used in a study of human thymus T cells. That work adds: During corrective heart surgery, resections were taken, and the thymus tissue came from them. Gene usage for V and J segments appeared biased in thymic and blood repertoires. Among unrelated individuals, related research reported thymic repertoires that overlapped highly.

The chain combines TRBV27 with TRBJ1-3; no firm D call. This clonotype was sampled from a boy less than two years old with a congenital heart defect. Sample: thymocytes. As DNA, the CDR3 is TGTGCCAGCAGTCTAATAGGAGAAGCTGGAAACACCATATATTTT. It specifies CASSLIGEAGNTIYF.